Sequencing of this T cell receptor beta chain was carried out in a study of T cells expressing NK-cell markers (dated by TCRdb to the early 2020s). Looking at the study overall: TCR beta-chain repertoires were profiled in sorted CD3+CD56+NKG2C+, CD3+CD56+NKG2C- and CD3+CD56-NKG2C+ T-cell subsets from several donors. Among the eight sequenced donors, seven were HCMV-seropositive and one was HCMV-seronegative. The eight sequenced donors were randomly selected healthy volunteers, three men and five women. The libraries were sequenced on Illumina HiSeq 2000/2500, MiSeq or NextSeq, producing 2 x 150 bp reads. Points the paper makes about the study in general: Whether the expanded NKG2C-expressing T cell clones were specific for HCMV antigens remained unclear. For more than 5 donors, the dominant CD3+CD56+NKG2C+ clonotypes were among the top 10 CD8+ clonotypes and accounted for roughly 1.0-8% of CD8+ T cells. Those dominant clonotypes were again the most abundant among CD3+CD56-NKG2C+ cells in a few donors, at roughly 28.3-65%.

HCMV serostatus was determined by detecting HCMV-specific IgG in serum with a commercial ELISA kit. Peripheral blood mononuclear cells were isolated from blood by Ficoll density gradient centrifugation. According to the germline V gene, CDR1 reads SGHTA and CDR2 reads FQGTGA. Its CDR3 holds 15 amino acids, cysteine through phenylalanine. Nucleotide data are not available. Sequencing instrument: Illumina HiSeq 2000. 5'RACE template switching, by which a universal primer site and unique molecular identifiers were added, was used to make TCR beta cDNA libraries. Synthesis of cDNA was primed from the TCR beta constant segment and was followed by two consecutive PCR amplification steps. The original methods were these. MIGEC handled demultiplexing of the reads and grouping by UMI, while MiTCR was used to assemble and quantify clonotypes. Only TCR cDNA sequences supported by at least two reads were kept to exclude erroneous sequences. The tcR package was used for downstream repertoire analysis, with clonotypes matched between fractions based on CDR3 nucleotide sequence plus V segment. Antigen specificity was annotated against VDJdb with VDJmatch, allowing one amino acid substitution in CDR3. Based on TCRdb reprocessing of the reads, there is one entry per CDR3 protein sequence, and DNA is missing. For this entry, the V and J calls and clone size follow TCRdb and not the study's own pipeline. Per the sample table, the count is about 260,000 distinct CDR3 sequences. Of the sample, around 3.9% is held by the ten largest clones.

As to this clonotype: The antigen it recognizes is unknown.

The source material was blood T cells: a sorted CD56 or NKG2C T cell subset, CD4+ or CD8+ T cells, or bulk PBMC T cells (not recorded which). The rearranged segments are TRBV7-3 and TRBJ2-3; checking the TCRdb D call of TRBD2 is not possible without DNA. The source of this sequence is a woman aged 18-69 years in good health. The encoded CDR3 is CASSHSSGSTDTQYF.